This T cell receptor (beta chain) derives from a study of blood T cell repertoires in COVID-19. Study at large: Samples came from the United States, Italy and Spain, spanning acute and convalescent COVID-19. The analysed material was cDNA or gDNA that came from T cells, B-cell-depleted T cells, or PBMCs.

Original handling: Amplification of reference gene primers provided the estimated nucleated cell counts. Only in-frame clones appear in the TCRdb table, and some are missing; sequencing was by immunoSEQ multiplex PCR. The V and J calls and clone size come from that table; D and trimming were worked out from the DNA. The data show 250,000 to 300,000 clones, 87% seen once. Trimming took 1 base from V and 0 from J, leaving 6 bases between them. Per germline, CDR1 SGHTA and CDR2 FQGTGA. The CDR3 is 15 residues long. The specimen was peripheral blood. The origin of this receptor is a woman aged 50 to 65 who had recovered from COVID-19. The chain couples TRBV7-3 to TRBJ2-2; D is uncertain. The CDR3 is CASSLRGANTGELFF. DNA of the CDR3: TGTGCCAGCAGCTTAAGAGGTGCGAACACCGGGGAGCTGTTTTTT.